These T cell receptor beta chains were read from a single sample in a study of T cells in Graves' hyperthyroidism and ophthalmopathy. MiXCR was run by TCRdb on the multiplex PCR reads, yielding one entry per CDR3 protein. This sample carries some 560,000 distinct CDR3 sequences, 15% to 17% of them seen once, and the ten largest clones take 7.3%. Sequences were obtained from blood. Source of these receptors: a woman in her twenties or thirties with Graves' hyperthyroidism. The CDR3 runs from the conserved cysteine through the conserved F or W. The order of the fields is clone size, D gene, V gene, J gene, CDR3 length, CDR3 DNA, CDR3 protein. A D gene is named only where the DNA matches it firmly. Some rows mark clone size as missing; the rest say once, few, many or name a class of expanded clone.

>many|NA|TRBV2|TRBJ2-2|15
TGTGCCAGCAATGGGAATAGCGTGAACACCGGGGAGCTGTTTTTT
CASNGNSVNTGELFF
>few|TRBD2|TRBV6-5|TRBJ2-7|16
TGTGCCAGCAGTTACTCGGGGCCCGGGAGGGCGCGCGAGCAGTACTTC
CASSYSGPGRAREQYF
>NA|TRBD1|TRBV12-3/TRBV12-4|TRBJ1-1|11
TGTGCCAGCAGTACAGGGGATGAAGCTTTCTTT
CASSTGDEAFF
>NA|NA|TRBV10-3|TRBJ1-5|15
TGTGCCATCAGTGAGTCGAGGGCGGACAATCAGCCCCAGCATTTT
CAISESRADNQPQHF
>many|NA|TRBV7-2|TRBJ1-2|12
TGTGCCAGCAGCCGTGCCAGGGAGGGCTACACCTTC
CASSRAREGYTF
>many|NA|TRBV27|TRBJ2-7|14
TGTGCCAGCAGTTTATATGCGGGGGCGAAAGAGCAGTACTTC
CASSLYAGAKEQYF
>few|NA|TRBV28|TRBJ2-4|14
TGTGCCAGCAGTTTAATGGGTTCTGAAAACATTCAGTACTTC
CASSLMGSENIQYF
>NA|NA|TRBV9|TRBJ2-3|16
TGTGCCAGCAGCCCTTGGACAGTTTCAAATGTAGATACGCAGTATTTT
CASSPWTVSNVDTQYF
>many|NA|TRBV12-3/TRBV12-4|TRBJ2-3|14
TGTGCCAGCAGTTTGCGTGAGGGGGCAGATACGCAGTATTTT
CASSLREGADTQYF
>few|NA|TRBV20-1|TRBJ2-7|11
TGCAGTGCCCGGGGGTTCTACGAGCAGTACTTC
CSARGFYEQYF
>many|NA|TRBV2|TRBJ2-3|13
TGTGCCAGCTATTTCGGGGTCCCAGATACGCAGTATTTT
CASYFGVPDTQYF
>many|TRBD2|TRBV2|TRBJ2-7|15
TGTGCCAGCAGTGACGGTAGCGGGAGGGCCAGTGAGCAGTACTTC
CASSDGSGRASEQYF
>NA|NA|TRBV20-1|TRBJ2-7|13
TGCAGTGCCGGCGGGCCAGCCTCCTACGAGCAGTACTTC
CSAGGPASYEQYF
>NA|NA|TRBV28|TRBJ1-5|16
TGTGCCAGCAGTTTTTGGAAAAATGACAGGATTCAGCCCCAGCATTTT
CASSFWKNDRIQPQHF
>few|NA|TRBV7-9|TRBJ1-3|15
TGTGCCAGCAGCTTAGAACTCAGGGGACGTAACACCATATATTTT
CASSLELRGRNTIYF
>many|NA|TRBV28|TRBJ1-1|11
TGTGCCAGCATCAAGGGAACTGAAGCTTTCTTT
CASIKGTEAFF
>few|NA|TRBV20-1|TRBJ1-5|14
TGCAGTGCAAAACAAGGGGGGGCGGCTCAGCCCCAGCATTTT
CSAKQGGAAQPQHF
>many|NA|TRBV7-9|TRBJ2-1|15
TGTGCCAGCAGCTTAGTTCAAATCCTATCCAATGAGCAGTTCTTC
CASSLVQILSNEQFF
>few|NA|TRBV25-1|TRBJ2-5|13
TGTGCCAGCAGTGAACAGGGGCGGGAGACCCAGTACTTC
CASSEQGRETQYF
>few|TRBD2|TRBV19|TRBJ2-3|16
TGTGCCAGTAGTCCCGAGACTAGCGGAGGCACAGATACGCAGTATTTT
CASSPETSGGTDTQYF
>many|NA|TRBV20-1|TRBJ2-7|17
TGCAGTGCTACGGGACAGAGACAGGGACTTGGGGTCTACGAGCAGTACTTC
CSATGQRQGLGVYEQYF
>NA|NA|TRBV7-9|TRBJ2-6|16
TGTGCCAGCAGCTTATATCCTGAAGGTGGGGCCAACGTCCTGACTTTC
CASSLYPEGGANVLTF
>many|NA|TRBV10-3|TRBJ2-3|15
TGTGCCATCAGTGAAGCGCGCTCTAGCACAGATACGCAGTATTTT
CAISEARSSTDTQYF
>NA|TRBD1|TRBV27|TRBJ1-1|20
TGTGCCAGCAGTTTAGCGTACCCCGGCCGGGACAGGGCAATGAACACTGAAGCTTTCTTT
CASSLAYPGRDRAMNTEAFF
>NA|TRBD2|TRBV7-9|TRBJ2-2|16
TGTGCCAGCAGCCCGCCGGGACTAGCTTTCACCGGGGAGCTGTTTTTT
CASSPPGLAFTGELFF
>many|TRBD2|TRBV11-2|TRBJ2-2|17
TGTGCCAGCAGCTTAGACTCACTAGCGGTGAACACCGGGGAGCTGTTTTTT
CASSLDSLAVNTGELFF
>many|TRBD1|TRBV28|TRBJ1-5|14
TGTGCCAGCAAAGGGGACAGGGCTAATCAGCCCCAGCATTTT
CASKGDRANQPQHF
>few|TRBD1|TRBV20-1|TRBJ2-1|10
TGCAGTCTTAGGGGGCAGGAGCAGTTCTTC
CSLRGQEQFF
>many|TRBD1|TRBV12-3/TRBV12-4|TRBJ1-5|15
TGTGCCAGCAGTCTTCAGGGGGTTAGCAATCAGCCCCAGCATTTT
CASSLQGVSNQPQHF
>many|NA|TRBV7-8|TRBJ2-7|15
TGTGCCAGCAGCTTAGACCCCCAAAGTACCTACGAGCAGTACTTC
CASSLDPQSTYEQYF
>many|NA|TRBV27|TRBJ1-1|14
TGTGCCAGCAGTTCCATCCCTTCCGCCGATGAAGCTTTCTTT
CASSSIPSADEAFF
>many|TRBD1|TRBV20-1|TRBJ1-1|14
TGCAGTGCCACCGGGGACAGGGGGCACACTGAAGCTTTCTTT
CSATGDRGHTEAFF
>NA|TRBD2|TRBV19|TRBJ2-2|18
TGTGCCAGTAGTCCCGGACTAGCGGGAGGGCGTGTAAACGGGGAGCTGTTTTTT
CASSPGLAGGRVNGELFF
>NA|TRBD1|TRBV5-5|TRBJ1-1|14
TGTGCCAGCAGCGCCGGACAGGGAAGGGCTGAAGCTTTCTTT
CASSAGQGRAEAFF
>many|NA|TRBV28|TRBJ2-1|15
TGTGCCAGCACCCGGGCGGTGAGCTCCTACAATGAGCAGTTCTTC
CASTRAVSSYNEQFF
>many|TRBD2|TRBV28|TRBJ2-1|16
TGTGCCAGCAGTCCCACTGGGCTAGCGGGAGACAATGAGCAGTTCTTC
CASSPTGLAGDNEQFF
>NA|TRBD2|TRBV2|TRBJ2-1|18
TGTGCCAGCAGTGTTCCACGGACTAGCGGGAGAGGTTGGGATGAGCAGTTCTTC
CASSVPRTSGRGWDEQFF
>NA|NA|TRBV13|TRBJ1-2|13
TGTGCCAGCAGCTTTAGGGTTAGCTATGGCTACACCTTC
CASSFRVSYGYTF
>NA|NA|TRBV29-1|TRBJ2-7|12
TGCAGCGTTTCCATCAGCTCCTACGAGCAGTACTTC
CSVSISSYEQYF
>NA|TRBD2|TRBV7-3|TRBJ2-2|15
TGTGCCAGCACCGGGAGAACTAGCGGCACCGGGGAGCTGTTTTTT
CASTGRTSGTGELFF
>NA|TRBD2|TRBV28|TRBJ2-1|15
TGTGCCAGCAGACACCGGGAAGCGGGAGGTAATGAGCAGTTCTTC
CASRHREAGGNEQFF
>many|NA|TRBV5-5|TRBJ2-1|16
TGTGCCAGCAGCCCCGCCCAGTCAAGCTCCTACAATGAGCAGTTCTTC
CASSPAQSSSYNEQFF
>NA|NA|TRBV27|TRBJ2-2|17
TGTGCCAGCAGTTTTGGGACGGGGGCGGGGTTCGGCGGGGAGCTGTTTTTT
CASSFGTGAGFGGELFF
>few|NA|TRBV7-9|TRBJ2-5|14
TGTGCCAGCAGCCTCTCGACAGGTCCGAAGACCCAGTACTTC
CASSLSTGPKTQYF
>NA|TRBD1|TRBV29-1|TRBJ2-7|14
TGCAGCGTTGAAGTACAGGGGTCATCCTACGAGCAGTACTTC
CSVEVQGSSYEQYF
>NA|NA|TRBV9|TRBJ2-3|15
TGTGCCAGCAGCGTAGGTGGGTTCGACGCAGATACGCAGTATTTT
CASSVGGFDADTQYF
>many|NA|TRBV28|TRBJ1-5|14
TGTGCCAGCAGTCCCTCCGGGGACGGTCAGCCCCAGCATTTT
CASSPSGDGQPQHF
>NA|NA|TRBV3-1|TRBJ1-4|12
TGTGCCAGCAGCCGAGCTCCCCTGGTACTGTTTTTT
CASSRAPLVLFF
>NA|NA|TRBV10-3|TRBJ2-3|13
TGTGCCATCAGTCAACTAGGAGTGGATACGCAGTATTTT
CAISQLGVDTQYF